Each of the 10 T cell receptor beta chains below was sequenced from the same sample in a study of blood T cells in healthy people across ages. PCR was performed a second time for about 6 to 12 cycles using a sample-barcoded 5' primer and a J-beta primer mix. TCRdb re-called the 5' RACE reads through MiXCR, storing one row per CDR3 protein. The sample lists more than 650,000 distinct CDR3 sequences; 22% were seen once. The material sequenced was blood. Receptors were obtained from a man in his 70s in good health.

This clonotype was picked up a small number of times. The chain is built from TRBV20-1 and TRBJ2-7; D may be TRBD2 (6 bases). Near its end, the DNA agrees better with TRBJ2-1, so the J call may be wrong. Per germline, CDR1 DFQATT and CDR2 SNEGSKA (reference sequence). The CDR3 contains 10 residues. As DNA, the CDR3 is TGCAGTGCTAGTCGGGAGGAGCAGTTCTTC. Translation gives CSASREEQFF.

V is TRBV4-2 and J is TRBJ2-7; 8 nucleotides agree with TRBD2. The CDR3 extends over 17 amino acids. The germline V gene encodes CDR1 LGHNA and CDR2 YNFKEQ. Trimming took 1 base from V and 1 from J; bases not matched to a gene: 9. CDR3 coding DNA: TGTGCCAGCAGCCAAGGGCTTCAGATAGCGGGGTCCTACGAGCAGTACTTC. Translated, it gives CASSQGLQIAGSYEQYF.

The chain links TRBV29-1 to TRBJ2-2; unclear D gene. The CDR3 length is 12 residues. Trimming pared 3 bases from V and 10 bases from J, leaving 12 bases between. Per germline, CDR1 SQVTM and CDR2 ANQGSEA. DNA of the CDR3: TGCAGCGTTGATGGGAACGGCCCGGAGCTGTTTTTT. This sequence encodes CSVDGNGPELFF.

There are a few counts of this clonotype. Germline is not matched at one junction end, which may reflect a read error. The chain combines TRBV6-6 with TRBJ2-7, with 7 bases identical to TRBD2. CDR3 size: 13 residues. Germline V gene data show CDR1 as MNHNY and CDR2 as SVGAGI (reference sequence). Here the CDR3 DNA reads TGTGCCAGCAGTTACTCGACCGGGGAGGGGCAGAGGTTC. It specifies CASSYSTGEGQRF.

This clonotype was seen only a few times. The rearrangement uses TRBV3-1 and TRBJ2-7, with TRBD2 matching 9 bases. Trimming at V came to 0 bases and at J to 2 bases, leaving 14 bases not matched to a gene. Germline V gene data show CDR1 as LGHDT and CDR2 as YNNKEL (reference sequence). The CDR3 consists of 19 residues. CDR3 bases: TGTGCCAGCAGCCAAGATTCGGCGGGAGGGCCCCGCCTTCCCTACGAGCAGTACGTC. This gives the protein CASSQDSAGGPRLPYEQYV.

This clonotype turned up a few times. The V and J genes are TRBV29-1 and TRBJ1-2; D is unresolved. The germline V gene encodes CDR1 SQVTM and CDR2 ANQGSEA. V gave up 3 bases and J gave up 8 bases, with 13 bases separating them. This CDR3 has 12 residues. The CDR3 nucleotides read TGCAGCGTTGATGCTCCTCCACCGGGCTACACCTTC. It is translated as CSVDAPPPGYTF.

This clonotype was seen a handful of times. The chain couples TRBV7-2 to TRBJ2-3; D gene ambiguous. The ends were cut back, 1 base at V and 2 bases at J, with 4 bases in the middle. CDR3 length equals 13 residues. The germline CDR1 and CDR2 sequences are SGHTA and FQGNSA. The CDR3 region has the DNA TGTGCCAGCAGCTTAGTAATCACAGATACGCAGTATTTT. Amino acid sequence: CASSLVITDTQYF.

Only a few counts were recorded for this clonotype. This rearrangement joins TRBV5-1 to TRBJ2-1; no reliable D call. The CDR3 loop spans 16 amino acids. Germline CDR1 reads SGHRS; CDR2 reads YFSETQ. The V and J ends lost 4 bases and 5 bases respectively, with 19 bases between them. The CDR3 DNA reads TGCGCCAGCAGCCAGTGGTTGGAGCGAAGTGACAATGAGCAGTTCTTC. It specifies CASSQWLERSDNEQFF. The full variable domain, rest sourced from reference TRBV5-1 and TRBJ2-1, is KAGVTQTPRYLIKTRGQQVTLSCSPISGHRSVSWYQQTPGQGLQFLFEYFSETQRNKGNFPGRFSGRQFSNSRSEMNVSTLELGDSALYLCASSQWLERSDNEQFFGPGTRLTVL.

The V and J genes are TRBV2 and TRBJ1-1; D not certain. The V gene's germline CDR1 is SNHLY and CDR2 FYNNEI. The ends were cut back, 7 bases at V and 11 bases at J, with 11 bases in the middle. This CDR3 region has 10 residues. CDR3 sequence reads: CASTIGQAFF. As DNA, the CDR3 is TGTGCCAGCACTATAGGGCAGGCTTTCTTT.

This clonotype was counted a few times. The chain uses TRBV11-3 and TRBJ2-1, with TRBD2 matching over 14 bases. The CDR3 runs to 17 residues. Germline V gene data show CDR1 as SGHNT and CDR2 as YENEEA. Losses at the gene ends were 1 base for V and 6 bases for J; bases not matched to a gene: 5. The CDR3 loop is CASSLAGGTSGSNEQFF. CDR3 DNA: TGTGCCAGCAGCTTAGCGGGGGGGACTAGCGGGAGCAATGAGCAGTTCTTC. Full variable domain (rest looked up from reference TRBV11-3 and TRBJ2-1): EAGVVQSPRYKIIEKKQPVAFWCNPISGHNTLYWYLQNLGQGPELLIRYENEEAVDDSQLPKDRFSAERLKGVDSTLKIQPAELGDSAVYLCASSLAGGTSGSNEQFFGPGTRLTVL.